Sequencing of this T cell receptor (beta chain) was carried out in a study of immune characterization of retroperitoneal liposarcoma. TCRdb used MiXCR to reprocess the PCR reads, holding one entry per CDR3 protein. The sample lists around 6,300 distinct CDR3 sequences, around 29% occurring once. Sample: blood. The receptor comes from a male donor with retroperitoneal liposarcoma.

The CDR3 spells CASSYRRGGSYEQYF. CDR3 in DNA: TGTGCCAGCAGTTACCGACGGGGAGGGAGCTACGAGCAGTACTTC. V and J are TRBV6-5 and TRBJ2-1, with 7 bases fitting TRBD2. The J call is in doubt because the DNA end fits TRBJ2-7 better. There are 15 residues in the CDR3. CDR1 and CDR2 from the germline V gene are MNHEY and SVGAGI.